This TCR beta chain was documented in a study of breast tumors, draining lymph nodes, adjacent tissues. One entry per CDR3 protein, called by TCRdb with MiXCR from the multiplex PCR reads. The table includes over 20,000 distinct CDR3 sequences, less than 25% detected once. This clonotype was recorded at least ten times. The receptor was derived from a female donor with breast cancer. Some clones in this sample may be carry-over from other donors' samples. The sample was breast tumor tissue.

The CDR3 DNA sequence: TGTGCCATCAGTGAGTCTGGCGGAATCGGCTCCTACAATGAGCAGTTCTTC. The encoded protein is CAISESGGIGSYNEQFF. The chain employs TRBV10-3 and TRBJ2-1; D is ambiguous. This CDR3 is built from 17 residues. V lost 0 bases and J 0 bases, leaving 12 bases between the germline ends. CDR1 and CDR2 from the germline V gene are ENHRY and SYGVKD.